The text below deals with one TCR beta chain. The antigen is undetermined. These data come from a study of shared clonotypes between healthy human individuals. Each sample came from a Caucasian adult donor living in Nashville, Tennessee. General study findings and limits: Sampling involved blood alone; tissue repertoires likely differ.

The assay was carried out at the deep level. Sequencing was performed with immunoSEQ multiplex PCR; in TCRdb, only in-frame clones are kept and a portion is missing. The sample records 490,000 or so clones, 79% being singletons. Germline V lookup: CDR1 MNHEY, CDR2 SMNVEV (reference sequence). The CDR3 loop spans 14 amino acids. With 6 bases removed from V and 5 bases from J, the gap between germline ends came to 17 bases. The receptor was isolated from a woman between 40 and 55 years old in good health. Some clones in this sample may be carry-over from other donors' samples. Specimen: PBMCs. The V and J genes are TRBV27 and TRBJ2-7; TRBD1 or TRBD2 may be the D gene (7 bases each). This chain's CDR3 is CASSRWEGAHEQYF. The CDR3 region has the DNA TGTGCCAGCAGCCGCTGGGAGGGGGCCCACGAGCAGTACTTC.